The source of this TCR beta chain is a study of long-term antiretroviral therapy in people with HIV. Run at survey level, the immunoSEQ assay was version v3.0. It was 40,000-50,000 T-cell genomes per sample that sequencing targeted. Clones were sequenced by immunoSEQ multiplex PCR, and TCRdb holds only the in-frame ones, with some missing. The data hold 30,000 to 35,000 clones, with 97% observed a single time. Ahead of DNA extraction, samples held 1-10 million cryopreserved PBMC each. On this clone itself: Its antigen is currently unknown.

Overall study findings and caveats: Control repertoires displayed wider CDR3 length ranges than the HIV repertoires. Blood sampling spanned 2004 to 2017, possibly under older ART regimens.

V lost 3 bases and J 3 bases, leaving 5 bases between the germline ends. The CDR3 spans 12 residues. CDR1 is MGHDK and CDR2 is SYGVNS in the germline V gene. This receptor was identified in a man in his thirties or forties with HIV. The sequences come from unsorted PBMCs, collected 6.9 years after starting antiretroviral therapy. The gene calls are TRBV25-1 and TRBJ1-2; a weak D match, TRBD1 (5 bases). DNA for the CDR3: TGTGCCAGCAGTGACAGGGACTATGGCTACACCTTC. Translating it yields CASSDRDYGYTF.